This TCR beta chain is drawn from a study of shared clonotypes between healthy human individuals. Whole-study findings and limits: Memory subsets generally showed smaller estimated richness than naive subsets did.

Deep level was the assay's run setting. Researchers divided each subset's genomic DNA evenly across several immunoSEQ plates. Method: immunoSEQ multiplex PCR; TCRdb's copy keeps in-frame clones and lacks some. The sample has around 2,000,000 clones, about 95% seen once. V lost 6 bases and J lost 0, with 8 bases in between. Germline V gene sequence: CDR1 SQVTM, CDR2 ANQGSEA. The CDR3 spans 12 residues. About this clone: Its antigen is as yet unknown. The same CDR3 can be traced to other DNA sequences in this sample.

The chain is built from TRBV29-1 and TRBJ1-1; maybe TRBD1 (6 bases). The receptor's source is a man aged 18 to 30 in good health. Sequences were obtained from naive CD4+ T cells sorted from blood. Subset noted: CD45RA+ positively selected. CDR3: CSVTGLNTEAFF. The DNA of the CDR3 is TGCAGCGTAACAGGGCTGAACACTGAAGCTTTCTTT. The full variable domain, its missing parts supplied by reference TRBV29-1 and TRBJ1-1, is SAVISQKPSRDICQRGTSLTIQCQVDSQVTMMFWYRQQPGQSLTLIATANQGSEATYESGFVIDKFPISRPNLTFSTLTVSNMSPEDSSIYLCSVTGLNTEAFFGQGTRLTVV.